Shown below are 8 T cell receptor beta chains from a single sample sequenced in a study of spatial heterogeneity in lung cancer (dated by TCRdb to between 2017 and 2020). Summary of the overall study and its limitations: A correlation was observed between the number of expanded intratumoral alpha and beta TCRs and the tumor nonsynonymous mutation count.

These receptors' antigens are unknown. Read against the paper, the sample's time point label means: sample taken at primary tumor resection. The library was built by means of 5' RACE. Data came from a NextSeq 500. TCRdb ran its own pipeline on the public reads, namely fastp trimming at Q25 and MiXCR clone calling, and kept in-frame beta chains. A single entry per CDR3 protein holds the most common genes and DNA from its merged rows. The sample records some 97,000 distinct CDR3 sequences, 4.4% of which are singletons. The ten most abundant clones make up less than 25% of the sample. The sample consisted of lung tumor tissue, taken at surgery. These receptor sequences come from a male donor with early-stage non-small cell lung cancer.

The chain joins TRBV4-1 to TRBJ2-1, with D perhaps TRBD2 (6 bases). Per the germline V gene, CDR1 is MGHRA and CDR2 is YSYEKL. The CDR3 runs 15 residues. V was clipped by 1 base and J by 4 bases, with 11 bases between them. CDR3 in amino acids: CASSQGLAMYNEQFF. The CDR3 DNA is TGCGCCAGCAGCCAAGGCCTAGCGATGTACAATGAGCAGTTCTTC.

At least ten counts were recorded for this clonotype. The chain combines TRBV13 with TRBJ2-4; D is undetermined. CDR1 is PRHDT, CDR2 FYEKMQ, per germline (reference sequence). The CDR3 totals 15 residues. V gave up 2 bases and J gave up 0 bases, with 8 bases separating them. CDR3 coding DNA: TGTGCCAGCAGCTTATGGAGTGTAGCCAAAAACATTCAGTACTTC. This encodes CASSLWSVAKNIQYF.

This clonotype was counted ten times or more. The chain carries TRBV3-1 and TRBJ2-7; D unclear. With 7 bases removed from V and 0 bases from J, the gap between germline ends came to 13 bases. Germline V gives CDR1 LGHDT, CDR2 YNNKEL (reference sequence). The CDR3 runs to 14 residues. CDR3 sequence (DNA): TGTGCCAGCAAAAAAAGCCCCAACTCCTACGAGCAGTACTTC. Its protein product is CASKKSPNSYEQYF.

This clonotype has at least ten counts. CDR3 DNA sequence: TGTGCCAGCAGTTTTTTAGGGACAGCCCAAGAGACCCAGTACTTC. Translating it yields CASSFLGTAQETQYF. The genes are TRBV12-3 or TRBV12-4 and TRBJ2-5, with 7 bases identical to TRBD1. V lost 3 bases and J lost 1; bases outside the gene matches: 5. This CDR3 has 15 residues.

In its sample, this clonotype was seen many times. This chain links TRBV3-1 with TRBJ2-1; TRBD2 matches at 7 bases. The germline V gene has CDR1 LGHDT and CDR2 YNNKEL (reference sequence). The CDR3 is 15 residues long. Trimming took 4 bases from V and 3 from J; bases not matched to a gene: 6. Here the CDR3 DNA reads TGTGCCAGCAGCCTTACGGGACTACGCTACAATGAGCAGTTCTTC. It codes for CASSLTGLRYNEQFF.

This clonotype was picked up many times. V gene TRBV2 combines with J gene TRBJ2-5, with a weak D call TRBD1 (5 bases). CDR1 is SNHLY, CDR2 FYNNEI, per germline. V dropped 3 bases and J dropped 4 bases, with 12 bases sitting between them. The CDR3 runs 14 residues. The CDR3, as DNA: TGTGCCAGCAGTGAGTCGGCAGGGTTAGAGACCCAGTACTTC. Translation gives CASSESAGLETQYF. Complete variable domain (other parts from reference TRBV2 and TRBJ2-5): EPEVTQTPSHQVTQMGQEVILRCVPISNHLYFYWYRQILGQKVEFLVSFYNNEISEKSEIFDDQFSVERPDGSNFTLKIRSTKLEDSAMYFCASSESAGLETQYFGPGTRLLVL.

A few counts support this clonotype. The chain couples TRBV5-1 to TRBJ1-1; D is ambiguous. This CDR3 comprises 15 residues. Germline assignment: CDR1 SGHRS and CDR2 YFSETQ. V lost 8 bases and J lost 0, with 17 bases in between. The CDR3 sequence: CASRESSGLNTEAFF. CDR3 nucleotide sequence: TGCGCCAGTCGGGAGTCCTCGGGCTTGAACACTGAAGCTTTCTTT. The full variable domain, in which reference TRBV5-1 and TRBJ1-1 provide the parts outside the CDR3, is KAGVTQTPRYLIKTRGQQVTLSCSPISGHRSVSWYQQTPGQGLQFLFEYFSETQRNKGNFPGRFSGRQFSNSRSEMNVSTLELGDSALYLCASRESSGLNTEAFFGQGTRLTVV.

On this clonotype itself: Mismatch with germline at one junction end may stem from a read error. The chain recombines TRBV10-1 with TRBJ1-3; D is unresolved. The CDR3 length is 15 residues. From germline, CDR1 is WNHNN and CDR2 SYGVQD (reference sequence). The chain's CDR3 is CASRYPRVSGNTMYF. Here the CDR3 DNA reads TGCGCCAGCCGATACCCGAGGGTATCTGGAAACACCATGTATTTT.